This TCR beta chain was retrieved from a study of T cells after somatic rescue of genetic block. Sequencing used immunoSEQ multiplex PCR; TCRdb keeps in-frame clones, though not all of them. This table has about 70,000 clones, under 95% appearing once. The origin of this receptor is a man aged 40-55 years. Sequencing was done on a sample of peripheral blood mononuclear cells (PBMCs).

This CDR3 is CAISEMDGDGYTF. The CDR3 nucleotides are TGTGCCATCAGTGAGATGGACGGAGATGGCTACACCTTC. The chain employs TRBV10-3 and TRBJ1-2; D is unresolved. The V end was cut by 2 bases, the J end by 6 bases, with 10 bases between. Germline CDR1 is ENHRY and CDR2 is SYGVKD. There are 13 residues in the CDR3.